This paragraph covers one T cell receptor (beta chain) sequence. Method: immunoSEQ multiplex PCR; TCRdb's copy keeps in-frame clones and lacks some. The table lists approximately 51,000 clones, 93% of them singletons, with about 1.9% in the top ten. Germline V CDR1 and CDR2: MNHEY, SMNVEV (reference sequence). Trimming removed 6 bases at V and 4 bases at J, with 17 bases between. The CDR3 sequence is 15 residues long. These data are taken from a study of T cell changes during pregnancy in multiple sclerosis. The input for sequencing was peripheral blood, taken in the second trimester of pregnancy. The sequence derives from a female donor with multiple sclerosis, enrolled in a pregnancy study. The chain recombines TRBV27 with TRBJ2-3, with a tentative D call TRBD2 (6 bases). In DNA, the CDR3 is TGTGCCAGCAGAGATGGAAGTTCGGGGGCAGATACGCAGTATTTT. Encoded protein: CASRDGSSGADTQYF.